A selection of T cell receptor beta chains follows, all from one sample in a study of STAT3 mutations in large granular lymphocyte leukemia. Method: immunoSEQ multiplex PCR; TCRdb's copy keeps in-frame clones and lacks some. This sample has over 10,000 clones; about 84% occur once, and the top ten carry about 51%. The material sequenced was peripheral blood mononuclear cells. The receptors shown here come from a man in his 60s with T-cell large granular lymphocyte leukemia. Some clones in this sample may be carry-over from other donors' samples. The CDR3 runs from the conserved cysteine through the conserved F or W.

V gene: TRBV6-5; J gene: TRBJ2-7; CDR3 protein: CASSPNLEMVEQYF
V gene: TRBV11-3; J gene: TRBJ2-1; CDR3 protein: CASSGRGNEQFF
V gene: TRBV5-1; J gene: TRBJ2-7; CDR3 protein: CASSRGRGPYEQYF
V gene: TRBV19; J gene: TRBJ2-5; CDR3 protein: CASSMGKGRYQETQYF
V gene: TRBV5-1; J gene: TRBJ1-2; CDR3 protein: CASSLGQGLGGYTF
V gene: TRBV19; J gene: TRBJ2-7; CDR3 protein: CASSQGLAGLLGYEQYF
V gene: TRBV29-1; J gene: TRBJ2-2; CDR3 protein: CSASLRPLTGELFF
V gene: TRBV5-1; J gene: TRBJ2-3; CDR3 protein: CASSPEPSSTDTQYF
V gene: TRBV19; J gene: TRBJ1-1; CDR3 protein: CASSIAGATEAFF
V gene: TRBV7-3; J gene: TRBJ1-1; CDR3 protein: CASSLSGAPETEAFF
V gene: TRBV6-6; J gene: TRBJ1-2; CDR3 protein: CASRGASGNYGYTF
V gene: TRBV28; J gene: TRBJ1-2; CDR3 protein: CASSKSGEGYGYTF
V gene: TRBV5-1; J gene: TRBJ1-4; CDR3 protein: CASSLGQGARREKLFF
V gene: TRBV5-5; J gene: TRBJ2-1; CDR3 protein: CASSFWTSGMGNEQFF
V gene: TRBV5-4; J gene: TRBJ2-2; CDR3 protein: CASSYTGTSGSEGELFF
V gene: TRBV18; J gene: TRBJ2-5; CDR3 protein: CASSPAGLYQETQYF
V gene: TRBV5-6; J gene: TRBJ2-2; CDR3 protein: CASRPARTGLTGELFF
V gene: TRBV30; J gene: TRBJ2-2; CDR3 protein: CAWSSGRTYTGELFF
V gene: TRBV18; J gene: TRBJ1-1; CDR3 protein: CASSAAGQNTEAFF
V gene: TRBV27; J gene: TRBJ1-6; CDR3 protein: CASSARQVPTTLHF
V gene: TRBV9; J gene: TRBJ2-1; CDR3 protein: CASSVASGRHEQFF
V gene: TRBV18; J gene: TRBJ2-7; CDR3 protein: CASSPPGQGGKQYF
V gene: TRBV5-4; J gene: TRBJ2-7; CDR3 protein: CASSRAGGEVSYEQYF
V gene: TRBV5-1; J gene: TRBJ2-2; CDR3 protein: CASSSGTPNTGELFF
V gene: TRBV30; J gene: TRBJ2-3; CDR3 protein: CACQQREGDTQYF
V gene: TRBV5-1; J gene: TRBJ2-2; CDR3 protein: CASSLGTSGISGTGELFF
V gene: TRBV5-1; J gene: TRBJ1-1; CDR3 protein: CASSLLGQGARTEAFF
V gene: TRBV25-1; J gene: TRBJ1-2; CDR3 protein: CASSQGYGYTF